The source of this T cell receptor (beta chain) is a study of blood T cell repertoires in COVID-19 (dated by TCRdb to 2020 to 2022). At the level of the whole study: The collaborator samples originated in the United States, Italy and Spain and spanned the acute and convalescent phases of COVID-19. Sample metadata almost always included a de-identified subject ID, COVID-19 status, age in years and sex. Deeply sampled blood TCRbeta repertoires from subjects exposed to, actively infected with, or recovered from COVID-19 were included in the dataset. The samples were drawn from the first 160 participants of the ongoing ImmuneRACE study and from some 1,300 subjects provided by 6 global collaborators. The repertoires were released in a freely available public database meant as a resource for research on the immune response to SARS-CoV-2. The material from the prospective study consisted of cDNA or gDNA derived from T cells, B-cell-depleted T cells, or PBMCs. HLA class I and class II types, where available, came from metadata supplied by the sample provider rather than from assay-based typing. Paper-wide results and their limitations: Clinical and demographic metadata were provided uncurated, with the amount varying by source and participant.

This clone was recorded only once. There is no known antigen for this receptor. No base qualities exist here, and no much larger clone lies one base off it. TCRbeta CDR3 regions were amplified from genomic DNA by means of the immunoSEQ Assay, a bias-controlled multiplex PCR. The study's processing was this. Nucleated cell counts per sample were estimated from amplification of reference gene primers within the assay. To quantify the absolute abundance of each unique TCRbeta CDR3 rearrangement, sequence reads were collapsed and filtered. Productive Simpson clonality was computed per sample as the square root of Simpson's diversity index over productive rearrangements. TCRdb carries this immuneACCESS record with in-frame sequences only. Its versions omit some clonotypes, under half of them owing to an unresolved V gene in the studies checked, with the rest unexplained. The V and J calls and clone size were taken over from that table, and D and trimming were inferred from the DNA. The sample table lists approximately 280,000 clones, 75% to 85% of them with a count of one. Approximately 5.1% of the sample is held by the ten biggest clonotypes.

V is reduced by 5 bases and J by 5 bases, leaving a spacing of 9 bases between them. The CDR3 has 12 amino acids, counting the end cysteine and phenylalanine. The DNA shown is the 36-base CDR3, in frame from base 1. Whole blood was collected in K2EDTA tubes by collaborating institutions according to the institutions' own protocols. For TCRbeta analysis, collaborators shipped samples as frozen whole blood, isolated PBMCs, or DNA extracted from either of those sample types. The receptor chain draws on TRBV12-3 or TRBV12-4 and TRBJ1-2; the D region possibly corresponds to TRBD1 (5 bases align). Sequencing was performed on peripheral blood. The sequence was collected from a man in his fifties or sixties with active or convalescent COVID-19. The CDR3 amino acid sequence is: CASSLTAYGYTF. At the DNA level, the sequence is TGTGCCAGCAGTCTGACAGCTTATGGCTACACCTTC.